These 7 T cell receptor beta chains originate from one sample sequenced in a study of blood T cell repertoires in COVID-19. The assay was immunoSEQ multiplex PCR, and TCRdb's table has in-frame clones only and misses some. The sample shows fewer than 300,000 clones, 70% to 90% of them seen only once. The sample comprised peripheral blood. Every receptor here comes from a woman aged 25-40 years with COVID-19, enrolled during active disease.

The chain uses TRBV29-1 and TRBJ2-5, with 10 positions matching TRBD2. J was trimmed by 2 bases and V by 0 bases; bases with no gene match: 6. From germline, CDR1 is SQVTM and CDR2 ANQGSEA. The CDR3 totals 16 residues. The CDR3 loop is CSVEDWLAGVQETQYF. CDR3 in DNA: TGCAGCGTTGAAGATTGGCTAGCGGGGGTACAAGAGACCCAGTACTTC.

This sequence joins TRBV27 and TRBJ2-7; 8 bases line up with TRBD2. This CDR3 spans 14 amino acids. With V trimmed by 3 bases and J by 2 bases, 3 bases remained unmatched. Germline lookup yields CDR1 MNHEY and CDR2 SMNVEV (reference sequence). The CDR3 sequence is CASSFTAGAYEQYF. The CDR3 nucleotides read TGTGCCAGCAGTTTTACAGCGGGGGCCTACGAGCAGTACTTC.

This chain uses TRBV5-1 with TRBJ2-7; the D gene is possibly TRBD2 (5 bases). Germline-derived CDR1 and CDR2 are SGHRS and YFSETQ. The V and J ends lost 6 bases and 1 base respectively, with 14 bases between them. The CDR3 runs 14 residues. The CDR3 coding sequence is TGCGCCAGCACCCCGGGTCGCGGGTCCTACGAGCAGTACTTC. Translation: CASTPGRGSYEQYF.

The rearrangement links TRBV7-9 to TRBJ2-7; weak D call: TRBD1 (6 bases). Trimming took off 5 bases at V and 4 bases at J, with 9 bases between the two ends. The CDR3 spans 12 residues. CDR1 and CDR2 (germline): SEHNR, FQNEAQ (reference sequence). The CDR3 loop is CASSQTGYEQYF. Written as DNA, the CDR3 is TGTGCCAGCAGCCAGACAGGATACGAGCAGTACTTC. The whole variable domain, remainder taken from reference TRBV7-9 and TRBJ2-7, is DTGVSQNPRHKITKRGQNVTFRCDPISEHNRLYWYRQTLGQGPEFLTYFQNEAQLEKSRLLSDRFSAERPKGSFSTLEIQRTEQGDSAMYLCASSQTGYEQYFGPGTRLTVT.

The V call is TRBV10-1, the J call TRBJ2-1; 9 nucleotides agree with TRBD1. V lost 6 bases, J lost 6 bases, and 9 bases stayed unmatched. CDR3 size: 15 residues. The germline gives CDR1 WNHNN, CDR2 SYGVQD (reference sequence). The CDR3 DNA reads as TGCGCCAGCAGAAACTCCGGGACAGGGACCAATGAGCAGTTCTTC. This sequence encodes CASRNSGTGTNEQFF.

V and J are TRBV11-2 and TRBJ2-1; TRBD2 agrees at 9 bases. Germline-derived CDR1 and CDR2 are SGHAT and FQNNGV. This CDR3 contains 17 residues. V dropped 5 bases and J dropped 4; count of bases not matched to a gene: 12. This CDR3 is CASSRGVASGAYNEQFF. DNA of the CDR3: TGTGCCAGCAGCCGAGGAGTGGCTAGCGGGGCTTACAATGAGCAGTTCTTC.

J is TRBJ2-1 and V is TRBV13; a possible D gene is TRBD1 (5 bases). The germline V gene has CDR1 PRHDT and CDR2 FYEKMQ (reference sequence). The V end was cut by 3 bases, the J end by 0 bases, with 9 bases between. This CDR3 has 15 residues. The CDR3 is CASSLGRNSYNEQFF. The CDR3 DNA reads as TGTGCCAGCAGCTTGGGGCGGAACTCCTACAATGAGCAGTTCTTC.